Following are 10 T cell receptor beta chains from one sample sequenced in a study of blood T cells in healthy people across ages. With a J-beta primer mix and a sample-barcoded 5' primer, a second PCR ran roughly 6 to 11 cycles. From the 5' RACE reads, TCRdb called clonotypes with MiXCR, one entry per CDR3 protein. The sample carries about 1.8 million distinct CDR3 sequences, roughly 50% recorded once. The source material was blood. The receptors were gathered from a middle-aged woman in good health.

The gene calls are TRBV5-1 and TRBJ2-1; possibly TRBD1 for D (5 bases). The J call may be in error: the DNA end matches TRBJ2-7 better. The CDR3 has 17 amino acids. Germline V lookup: CDR1 SGHRS, CDR2 YFSETQ. In DNA, the CDR3 is TGCGCCAGCAGCTTGATTCCCGCAGGGCAAGGCTACAATGAGCAGTACTTC. Translated, it gives CASSLIPAGQGYNEQYF.

Notes on this clonotype: The junction differs from germline at one of its ends, possibly a read error. The chain carries TRBV2 and TRBJ2-3; D uncertain. In germline, CDR1 is SNHLY, CDR2 FYNNEI. The CDR3 is 11 residues long. CDR3 protein: CAGSVGRLRYF. For the CDR3, the DNA is TGTGCCGGCAGTGTGGGCAGGTTGAGGTATTTT. Full variable domain (rest looked up from reference TRBV2 and TRBJ2-3): EPEVTQTPSHQVTQMGQEVILRCVPISNHLYFYWYRQILGQKVEFLVSFYNNEISEKSEIFDDQFSVERPDGSNFTLKIRSTKLEDSAMYFCAGSVGRLRYFGPGTRLTVL.

V and J are TRBV20-1 and TRBJ2-1, with TRBD2 matching over 14 bases. The V and J ends lost 5 bases and 8 bases, in that order; junction bases with no gene match: 5. This CDR3 comprises 14 residues. The germline gives CDR1 DFQATT, CDR2 SNEGSKA (reference sequence). The DNA of the CDR3 is TGCAGTGCTGTAACGGGACTAGCGGGGGATGAGCAGTTCTTC. Protein: CSAVTGLAGDEQFF.

The CDR3 loop is CASGGLVNEQFF. CDR3 bases: TGCGCCAGCGGGGGGTTGGTCAATGAGCAGTTCTTC. The V and J genes are TRBV5-1 and TRBJ2-1; D might be TRBD2 (6 bases). Germline V lookup: CDR1 SGHRS, CDR2 YFSETQ. The CDR3 spans 12 residues. V lost 7 bases and J lost 6, with 11 bases in between.

The chain recombines TRBV5-1 with TRBJ2-1, with D perhaps being TRBD1 or TRBD2 (5 bases each). V was pared by 1 base and J by 0 bases, with 11 bases between. The germline V gene encodes CDR1 SGHRS and CDR2 YFSETQ. This CDR3 is built from 16 residues. For the CDR3, the DNA is TGCGCCAGCAGCTTGACACGGGGCCGCTCCTACAATGAGCAGTTCTTC. Its protein product is CASSLTRGRSYNEQFF. Drawing the rest from reference TRBV5-1 and TRBJ2-1, the complete variable domain is KAGVTQTPRYLIKTRGQQVTLSCSPISGHRSVSWYQQTPGQGLQFLFEYFSETQRNKGNFPGRFSGRQFSNSRSEMNVSTLELGDSALYLCASSLTRGRSYNEQFFGPGTRLTVL.

The sample holds a few counts of this clonotype. The junction shows a germline mismatch at one end, possibly a read error. This chain connects TRBV24-1 to TRBJ2-1; the D is unclear. This CDR3 is built from 11 residues. CDR1 and CDR2 from the germline V gene are KGHDR and SFDVKD. This CDR3 is CATSVLNEQFF. CDR3 bases: TGTGCCACCAGTGTTTTGAATGAGCAGTTCTTC.

The chain couples TRBV7-8 to TRBJ1-6, with a possible D match to TRBD1 (5 bases). Germline-derived CDR1 and CDR2 are SGHVS and FQNEAQ. CDR3 length equals 21 residues. V was pared by 1 base and J by 0 bases, with 22 bases between. CDR3: CASSLGSGGGNPNSYNSPLHF. The CDR3 DNA reads TGTGCCAGCAGCTTAGGGAGTGGGGGAGGGAATCCAAACTCCTATAATTCACCCCTCCACTTT.

The V and J genes are TRBV7-6 and TRBJ2-7; either TRBD1 or TRBD2 may fit D (5 bases each). With 3 bases removed from V and 2 bases from J, the gap between germline ends came to 14 bases. CDR3 length: 15 amino acids. CDR1 and CDR2 from the germline V gene are SGHVS and FNYEAQ. The CDR3: CASSLSGTPTYEQYF. CDR3 nucleotide sequence: TGTGCCAGCAGCTTGTCCGGGACCCCCACCTACGAGCAGTACTTC.

This clonotype was seen a few times. V gene TRBV4-1 combines with J gene TRBJ2-5; tentative D call: TRBD1 (5 bases). The DNA end favors TRBJ2-7, so the J call may be wrong. Per germline, CDR1 MGHRA and CDR2 YSYEKL. The CDR3 is 12 amino acids. The CDR3 loop is CASSHKGNEQYF. The DNA for the CDR3 is TGCGCCAGCAGCCATAAGGGGAACGAGCAGTACTTC.

The chain recombines TRBV4-1 with TRBJ2-1; TRBD1 aligns across 8 bases. The CDR3 has 14 residues. V lost 1 base and J lost 8; bases outside the gene matches: 4. Germline V gene sequence: CDR1 MGHRA, CDR2 YSYEKL. The CDR3: CASSQVQGADEQFF. CDR3 bases: TGCGCCAGCAGCCAAGTTCAGGGGGCGGATGAGCAGTTCTTC.